The TCR beta chain under discussion was sequenced for a study of blood T cell repertoires in COVID-19. Data came from immunoSEQ multiplex PCR; TCRdb stores just in-frame clones and leaves some out. This sample carries fewer than 110,000 clones, around 90% of them seen once, and the ten largest clones take 15% to 20%. Sequencing used peripheral blood. The sequence derives from a woman older than 75 in a cohort sampled during active COVID-19.

The CDR3, as DNA: TGTGCCAGCAGTAAGGGACTAGCGGGAGGTTACAATGAGCAGTTCTTC. Amino acid sequence: CASSKGLAGGYNEQFF. The chain carries TRBV2 and TRBJ2-1; 15 nucleotides align to TRBD2. Unmatched junction bases numbered 3, after V lost 5 bases and J lost 4 bases. Germline V gene sequence: CDR1 SNHLY, CDR2 FYNNEI. This CDR3 has 16 amino acids. Combining the CDR3 with reference TRBV2 and TRBJ2-1 gives the whole variable domain EPEVTQTPSHQVTQMGQEVILRCVPISNHLYFYWYRQILGQKVEFLVSFYNNEISEKSEIFDDQFSVERPDGSNFTLKIRSTKLEDSAMYFCASSKGLAGGYNEQFFGPGTRLTVL.